One sample yielded the 4 T cell receptor beta chains listed below, sequenced in a study of cytomegalovirus exposure and HLA in healthy donors. The PCR made use of 60 Vbeta and 13 Jbeta primers. Assay used: immunoSEQ multiplex PCR; TCRdb lists only in-frame clones, some missing. The profile shows 150,000 to 200,000 clones, around 81% of them singletons. The sequenced sample consisted of PBMCs. The receptors here all came from a man between 18 and 35 years old in good health and CMV-seronegative.

This chain joins TRBV6-1 and TRBJ1-1, with 7 positions matching TRBD1. The CDR3 is 15 residues long. Germline V gene lookup returns CDR1 MNHNS and CDR2 SASEGT. J gave up 4 bases and V 5 bases, and 10 bases lay outside the gene matches. CDR3 nucleotides: TGTGCCAGCAGTTCCCTGGGGCAGGGGGTCACTGAAGCTTTCTTT. It encodes CASSSLGQGVTEAFF.

The chain employs TRBV20-1 and TRBJ2-7; D unclear. This CDR3 comprises 11 residues. V was pared by 5 bases and J by 3 bases, with 8 bases between. CDR1 DFQATT and CDR2 SNEGSKA come from the germline V gene (reference sequence). CDR3 coding DNA: TGCAGTGCTTCCGACAACTACGAGCAGTACTTC. It specifies CSASDNYEQYF.

The chain has TRBV18 and TRBJ1-3; 7 positions match TRBD1. CDR3 length equals 17 residues. V was clipped by 4 bases and J by 0 bases; unmatched bases: 9. Germline V gene sequence: CDR1 KGHSH, CDR2 LQKENI. CDR3 protein: CASSLSGTASSGNTIYF. CDR3 nucleotides: TGTGCCAGCTCACTATCTGGGACAGCAAGCTCTGGAAACACCATATATTTT.

This clone has more than one count but fewer than ten. This sequence joins TRBV11-3 and TRBJ2-1; no reliable D call. Germline loops: CDR1 SGHNT, CDR2 YENEEA. V was trimmed by 1 base and J by 6 bases, leaving 10 bases between them. The CDR3 consists of 14 residues. In DNA form, the CDR3 reads TGTGCCAGCAGCTTAGGTATACGAGTCAATGAGCAGTTCTTC. It yields the protein CASSLGIRVNEQFF.